A single sample is the source of the 28 T cell receptor beta chains below, sequenced in a study of blood T cells in healthy people across ages. The use of a sample-barcoded 5' primer and a J-beta primer mix characterized a second PCR of about 6 to 11 cycles. MiXCR was run by TCRdb on the 5' RACE reads, yielding one entry per CDR3 protein. The table records over 1.5 million distinct CDR3 sequences, around 50% of them present only once. Sequenced input: blood. These receptors came from a woman in her 40s in good health.

This clonotype was counted a few times. The chain carries TRBV12-3 or TRBV12-4 and TRBJ2-1; the D is unclear. The CDR3 sequence is 15 residues long. Deletions cut 5 bases from V and 6 bases from J, with 17 bases between. As DNA, the CDR3 is TGTGCCAGCAGTCCCTTGAACGTAGGCCCCAATGAGCAGTTCTTC. Translated: CASSPLNVGPNEQFF.

This clonotype has only one observation. The rearrangement uses TRBV20-1 and TRBJ2-7; TRBD1 agrees at 12 bases. J gave up 4 bases and V 0 bases, and 10 bases lay outside the gene matches. Germline CDR1 reads DFQATT; CDR2 reads SNEGSKA (reference sequence). This CDR3 contains 17 residues. CDR3 residues: CSARDPGQGARKYEQYF. CDR3 bases: TGCAGTGCTAGAGATCCGGGACAGGGGGCGCGTAAGTACGAGCAGTACTTC.

CDR3 sequence reads: CASSTFGLAGDEQFF. The CDR3 DNA sequence: TGTGCCAGCAGCACCTTCGGACTAGCGGGGGATGAGCAGTTCTTC. This sequence joins TRBV13 and TRBJ2-1; TRBD2 agrees at 13 bases. The germline CDR1 and CDR2 sequences are PRHDT and FYEKMQ (reference sequence). CDR3 size: 15 residues. With V trimmed by 5 bases and J by 8 bases, 6 bases remained unmatched.

The chain uses TRBV7-2 and TRBJ2-5; D is unresolved. The ends were cut back, 4 bases at V and 5 bases at J, with 17 bases in the middle. The CDR3 runs to 15 residues. Germline lookup yields CDR1 SGHTA and CDR2 FQGNSA. CDR3 sequence reads: CASSWTPFVIETQYF. The CDR3 DNA reads as TGTGCCAGCAGCTGGACCCCCTTCGTTATTGAGACCCAGTACTTC.

V gene TRBV6-2 or TRBV6-3 combines with J gene TRBJ2-1, with TRBD2 as a possible D gene (5 bases). Germline CDR1 and CDR2: MNHEY and SVGEGT. CDR3 length: 14 amino acids. Trimming stripped 5 bases from V and 7 bases from J, with 15 bases between. The CDR3 DNA follows: TGTGCCAGCAGTGCCCTCGGGGTGAAGAATGAGCAGTTCTTC. The encoded protein is CASSALGVKNEQFF.

This sequence joins TRBV4-3 and TRBJ2-3; unclear D gene. This CDR3 has 16 amino acids. Germline CDR1 is LGHNA and CDR2 is YSLEER. V was cut by 1 base and J by 1 base, with 12 bases left in between. The CDR3 spells CASSQALNRGTDTQYF. Written as DNA, the CDR3 is TGCGCCAGCAGCCAAGCTCTGAATAGGGGCACAGATACGCAGTATTTT.

This clonotype was found once. The chain links TRBV6-5 to TRBJ2-1; D is possibly TRBD1 (6 bases). V was cut by 6 bases and J by 5 bases, with 11 bases left in between. CDR1 is MNHEY and CDR2 is SVGAGI in the germline V gene. The CDR3 is 13 amino acids. CDR3 DNA: TGTGCCAGCAGAATCGACAGGAACAATGAGCAGTTCTTC. It translates to CASRIDRNNEQFF.

This clonotype appeared a few times. The rearrangement joins TRBV15 to TRBJ2-3; D not resolved. This CDR3 is 15 amino acids long. Trimming cost V 0 bases and J 0 bases, with 7 bases left between them. Germline V gene data show CDR1 as LNHNV and CDR2 as YYDKDF (reference sequence). CDR3 sequence reads: CATSRERGSTDTQYF. CDR3 DNA: TGTGCCACCAGCAGAGAACGTGGCAGCACAGATACGCAGTATTTT.

This clonotype was observed a handful of times. The rearrangement joins TRBV6-2 or TRBV6-3 to TRBJ2-1; tentatively, D is TRBD2 (6 bases). The CDR3 is 14 residues long. V was trimmed by 6 bases and J by 8 bases, leaving 17 bases between them. CDR1 and CDR2 from the germline V gene are MNHEY and SVGEGT. For the CDR3, the DNA is TGTGCCAGCAGGGTGGGGACTGTTAGTCATGAGCAGTTCTTC. Amino acids: CASRVGTVSHEQFF.

The chain uses TRBV10-3 and TRBJ1-1; the D is unclear. Germline assignment: CDR1 ENHRY and CDR2 SYGVKD. The CDR3 extends over 10 amino acids. CDR3 protein: CYPSNTEAFF. The CDR3 region has the DNA TGTTATCCATCGAACACTGAAGCTTTCTTT.

This chain links TRBV20-1 with TRBJ1-2, with D unresolved. V was pared by 0 bases and J by 6 bases, with 14 bases between. The CDR3 contains 14 residues. CDR1 and CDR2 from the germline V gene are DFQATT and SNEGSKA (reference sequence). CDR3 coding DNA: TGCAGTGCTAGAGATCGATGGCAGGACCATGGCTACACCTTC. It is translated as CSARDRWQDHGYTF.

The chain couples TRBV11-2 to TRBJ2-7; D possibly corresponds to TRBD1 (7 bases). Germline-derived CDR1 and CDR2 are SGHAT and FQNNGV. Trimming took 7 bases from V and 7 from J, leaving 23 bases between them. The CDR3 spans 15 residues. This CDR3 reads CASKTGQGGYDEQYF. For the CDR3, the DNA is TGTGCCAGCAAAACCGGCCAGGGGGGATACGATGAGCAGTACTTC.

The chain combines TRBV9 with TRBJ2-3, with D perhaps TRBD1 (7 bases). The CDR3 sequence is 12 residues long. Trimming cost V 3 bases and J 8 bases, with 10 bases left between them. CDR1 and CDR2 from the germline V gene are SGDLS and YYNGEE. The CDR3 reads CASSAGDSTQYF. In DNA, the CDR3 is TGTGCCAGCAGCGCGGGGGACAGTACGCAGTATTTT.

The chain recombines TRBV5-1 with TRBJ2-4; D possibly corresponds to TRBD1 (5 bases). Judging by the DNA end, TRBJ2-5 fits better; the J call may be wrong. The germline gives CDR1 SGHRS, CDR2 YFSETQ. The CDR3 extends over 14 amino acids. This CDR3 reads CASSFLQDAETQYF. In DNA, the CDR3 is TGCGCCAGCAGCTTCCTACAGGACGCAGAGACCCAGTACTTC.

This clonotype was counted a few times. This chain uses TRBV20-1 with TRBJ2-3; 11 nucleotides align to TRBD2. Per the germline V gene, CDR1 is DFQATT and CDR2 is SNEGSKA (reference sequence). Trimming at V came to 6 bases and at J to 4 bases, leaving 9 bases not matched to a gene. The CDR3 spans 15 residues. The CDR3 is CSAPSGTSGADTQYF. The CDR3 DNA follows: TGCAGTGCACCCAGCGGGACTAGCGGTGCAGATACGCAGTATTTT.

The chain uses TRBV4-1 and TRBJ2-7; D possibly corresponds to TRBD1 (5 bases). V was cut by 2 bases and J by 4 bases, with 18 bases left in between. The CDR3 is 16 residues long. Germline CDR1 reads MGHRA; CDR2 reads YSYEKL. CDR3 sequence: CASSQRLGAVGYEQYF. The CDR3 region has the DNA TGCGCCAGCAGCCAACGCCTTGGGGCGGTTGGGTACGAGCAGTACTTC.

In regard to this clonotype: The junction and the germline gene differ at one end; a read error may be behind it. The V call is TRBV28, the J call TRBJ1-2; no definite D call. CDR1 is MDHEN, CDR2 SYDVKM, per germline. There are 11 residues in the CDR3. CDR3 DNA sequence: TGTGCCAGCAGCCAAACCTATGACTACACCTTC. It yields the protein CASSQTYDYTF.

This chain joins TRBV6-6 and TRBJ2-7; D call uncertain. There are 12 residues in the CDR3. Trimming took 5 bases from V and 3 from J, leaving 8 bases between them. Germline V gene data show CDR1 as MNHNY and CDR2 as SVGAGI (reference sequence). CDR3 residues: CASSQIRYEQYF. CDR3 nucleotides: TGTGCCAGCAGTCAGATACGCTACGAGCAGTACTTC.

This chain uses TRBV7-2 with TRBJ1-5; D ambiguous. Germline V gene lookup returns CDR1 SGHTA and CDR2 FQGNSA. Deletions cut 2 bases from V and 6 bases from J, with 14 bases between. The CDR3 is 15 amino acids. CDR3 in amino acids: CASSLYGKGGQPQHF. The CDR3 nucleotides read TGTGCCAGCAGCTTATACGGCAAGGGAGGTCAGCCCCAGCATTTT.

The rearrangement uses TRBV6-5 and TRBJ1-6, with no clear D. The CDR3 runs to 15 residues. Trimming left V 0 bases short and J 7 bases short, with 10 bases between. Germline assignment: CDR1 MNHEY and CDR2 SVGAGI. The CDR3 DNA sequence: TGTGCCAGCAGTTACTCGAGGCGCCTCAATTCACCCCTCCACTTT. Encoded protein: CASSYSRRLNSPLHF.

V gene TRBV5-6 combines with J gene TRBJ2-5, with 8 bases fitting TRBD2. Germline CDR1 and CDR2: SGHDT and YYEEEE. J lost 7 bases, V lost 4 bases, and 9 bases had no gene match. This CDR3 is 14 amino acids long. In DNA, the CDR3 is TGTGCCAGCAGCGAACTAGCGGCCCCTGGGACCCAGTACTTC. It yields the protein CASSELAAPGTQYF.

The gene calls are TRBV27 and TRBJ2-3, with TRBD2 matching 13 bases. Germline V gene lookup returns CDR1 MNHEY and CDR2 SMNVEV (reference sequence). The length of the CDR3 is 14 residues. Trimming at V came to 6 bases and at J to 5 bases, leaving 2 bases not matched to a gene. CDR3 nucleotide sequence: TGTGCCAGCAGGGGGACTAGCGGGGAAGATACGCAGTATTTT. Translating it yields CASRGTSGEDTQYF.

The chain employs TRBV11-2 and TRBJ2-6; 8 positions match TRBD1. The CDR3 runs to 17 residues. J gave up 4 bases and V 8 bases, and 13 bases lay outside the gene matches. Germline V lookup: CDR1 SGHAT, CDR2 FQNNGV. This CDR3 reads CASGRPGTGTGANVLTF. CDR3 nucleotide sequence: TGTGCCAGCGGGCGTCCCGGGACAGGCACCGGGGCCAACGTCCTGACTTTC.

This clonotype turned up a few times. V gene TRBV2 combines with J gene TRBJ2-7, with D unresolved. This CDR3 contains 15 residues. V was trimmed by 1 base and J by 3 bases, leaving 13 bases between them. Germline lookup yields CDR1 SNHLY and CDR2 FYNNEI. The CDR3 nucleotides read TGTGCCAGCAGTGAAGGCCCAGAGGCAATCTACGAGCAGTACTTC. This encodes CASSEGPEAIYEQYF. Complete variable domain (other parts from reference TRBV2 and TRBJ2-7): EPEVTQTPSHQVTQMGQEVILRCVPISNHLYFYWYRQILGQKVEFLVSFYNNEISEKSEIFDDQFSVERPDGSNFTLKIRSTKLEDSAMYFCASSEGPEAIYEQYFGPGTRLTVT.

V usage is TRBV20-1 and J usage is TRBJ2-7; TRBD1 or TRBD2 may be the D gene (6 bases each). V shed 3 bases and J shed 5 bases, with 17 bases lying between them. The CDR3 covers 14 residues. Germline assignment: CDR1 DFQATT and CDR2 SNEGSKA (reference sequence). CDR3 protein: CSASVGGPRDEQYF. The DNA of the CDR3 is TGCAGTGCTAGTGTAGGGGGGCCTCGGGACGAGCAGTACTTC.

The gene calls are TRBV18 and TRBJ2-1; 7 nucleotides match TRBD2. The CDR3 runs to 13 residues. Trimming took 3 bases from V and 9 from J; bases not matched to a gene: 5. Germline assignment: CDR1 KGHSH and CDR2 LQKENI. The CDR3 spells CASSPEWGGEQFF. The CDR3 region has the DNA TGTGCCAGCTCACCGGAGTGGGGGGGTGAGCAGTTCTTC.

The chain joins TRBV6-6 to TRBJ1-5; a weak D match, TRBD1 (5 bases). Germline lookup yields CDR1 MNHNY and CDR2 SVGAGI (reference sequence). V was shortened by 4 bases and J by 0 bases, with 16 bases between the two germline ends. The CDR3 consists of 17 residues. The CDR3 DNA follows: TGTGCCAGCAGTTCCACTAGTTGGGGCAGTAGCAATCAGCCCCAGCATTTT. It encodes CASSSTSWGSSNQPQHF.

The chain employs TRBV7-9 and TRBJ2-3; tentatively, D is TRBD1 (6 bases). V was pared by 5 bases and J by 2 bases, with 20 bases between. This CDR3 is 17 amino acids long. The V gene's germline CDR1 is SEHNR and CDR2 FQNEAQ (reference sequence). The CDR3 reads CASSHPTLTGYTDTQYF. For the CDR3, the DNA is TGTGCCAGCAGCCACCCAACCTTGACAGGCTACACAGATACGCAGTATTTT. Drawing the rest from reference TRBV7-9 and TRBJ2-3, the complete variable domain is DTGVSQNPRHKITKRGQNVTFRCDPISEHNRLYWYRQTLGQGPEFLTYFQNEAQLEKSRLLSDRFSAERPKGSFSTLEIQRTEQGDSAMYLCASSHPTLTGYTDTQYFGPGTRLTVL.